These T cell receptor beta chains were read from a single sample in a study of cytomegalovirus exposure and HLA in healthy donors. Sequencing used immunoSEQ multiplex PCR; TCRdb keeps in-frame clones, though not all of them. In the table there are fewer than 200,000 clones, about three quarters of which are singletons. Sequencing input: PBMCs. The receptor source for this set is a woman in her forties or fifties in good health and CMV-seropositive. Each CDR3 is given without its conserved first and last residue. Fields, in order: J gene, clone size, V gene, CDR3 protein. Clone size is given for some rows only: seen once, a few or many times, or a class if the clone is expanded.

j_call: TRBJ2-7; clone_size: -; v_call: TRBV5-4; cdr3_aa: ASSPPPLAEGGPYEQY
j_call: TRBJ1-5; clone_size: -; v_call: TRBV30; cdr3_aa: AWERGGSGQPQH
j_call: TRBJ2-7; clone_size: -; v_call: TRBV9; cdr3_aa: ASSVAGQGGYEQY
j_call: TRBJ1-1; clone_size: few; v_call: TRBV7-6; cdr3_aa: ASSKDTNTEAF
j_call: TRBJ1-4; clone_size: -; v_call: TRBV2; cdr3_aa: ASSAGAGGGGFRLF
j_call: TRBJ2-5; clone_size: -; v_call: TRBV6-1; cdr3_aa: ASSVDRVQETQY
j_call: TRBJ2-7; clone_size: -; v_call: TRBV7-6; cdr3_aa: ASSFLAEHSYEQY
j_call: TRBJ2-7; clone_size: -; v_call: TRBV5-5; cdr3_aa: ASSPRQGREQY
j_call: TRBJ1-3; clone_size: -; v_call: TRBV30; cdr3_aa: ACDRAFGNTIY
j_call: TRBJ2-1; clone_size: few; v_call: TRBV13; cdr3_aa: ASSLFGQSYNEQF
j_call: TRBJ1-1; clone_size: -; v_call: TRBV19; cdr3_aa: ASSQDRGTNMNTEAF
j_call: TRBJ2-1; clone_size: -; v_call: TRBV9; cdr3_aa: ASSVDGGASYNEQF
j_call: TRBJ2-5; clone_size: -; v_call: TRBV2; cdr3_aa: ASSESGGAYQETQY
j_call: TRBJ2-1; clone_size: once; v_call: TRBV4-2; cdr3_aa: ASSQDTSVVEQF
j_call: TRBJ1-6; clone_size: -; v_call: TRBV30; cdr3_aa: AWTQGLYNSPLH
j_call: TRBJ1-3; clone_size: few; v_call: TRBV9; cdr3_aa: ASSGTLGNTIY
j_call: TRBJ2-6; clone_size: few; v_call: TRBV2; cdr3_aa: AQQGTAGANVLT
j_call: TRBJ2-5; clone_size: once; v_call: TRBV5-1; cdr3_aa: ASSLNPPSGLADKETQY
j_call: TRBJ1-2; clone_size: -; v_call: TRBV6-6; cdr3_aa: ASSHDRGLGYT
j_call: TRBJ2-5; clone_size: -; v_call: TRBV28; cdr3_aa: ATRSGGSGETQY
j_call: TRBJ2-2; clone_size: -; v_call: TRBV30; cdr3_aa: AWSVVASGELF
j_call: TRBJ1-4; clone_size: once; v_call: TRBV2; cdr3_aa: ASNVDRVGEKLF
j_call: TRBJ2-3; clone_size: -; v_call: TRBV2; cdr3_aa: ASSRTSGGSVGTDTQY
j_call: TRBJ1-2; clone_size: -; v_call: TRBV2; cdr3_aa: ASSESGYGYT
j_call: TRBJ1-1; clone_size: -; v_call: TRBV21-1; cdr3_aa: ASSKCFGGFMNTEAF
j_call: TRBJ2-1; clone_size: -; v_call: TRBV7-2; cdr3_aa: ASSSGGATYNEQF
j_call: TRBJ2-7; clone_size: -; v_call: TRBV6-5; cdr3_aa: ASRPSDGVYEQY
j_call: TRBJ1-5; clone_size: -; v_call: TRBV2; cdr3_aa: ASSERMGGQPQH
j_call: TRBJ2-7; clone_size: -; v_call: TRBV6-4; cdr3_aa: ASSDIDRDRNSYEQY
j_call: TRBJ1-4; clone_size: -; v_call: TRBV14; cdr3_aa: ASSQWGREKLF
j_call: TRBJ1-5; clone_size: -; v_call: TRBV5-8; cdr3_aa: ASSAGLNQPQH
j_call: TRBJ2-3; clone_size: -; v_call: TRBV6-6; cdr3_aa: ASRFGGTSTDTQY